These T cell receptor beta chains were read from a single sample in a study of blood T cell repertoires in COVID-19. Assay: immunoSEQ multiplex PCR; the TCRdb copy retains only in-frame clones and omits some. The repertoire consists of more than 45,000 clones, with roughly nine tenths occurring once and the leading ten covering just over 5%. Sequences were obtained from peripheral blood. The receptor source for this set is a man in his 70s with acute or convalescent COVID-19. CDR3s include the opening cysteine and the closing phenylalanine or tryptophan. A D gene is named only where the DNA matches it firmly.

D,J,V,CDR3
NA,TRBJ1-1,TRBV5-5,CASSLELTVNTKAFF
TRBD1,TRBJ1-2,TRBV30,CAWSADRAYGYTF
TRBD1,TRBJ1-1,TRBV2,CASSAHRGINTEAFF
NA,TRBJ2-5,TRBV4-3,CASSQDPLREETQYF
TRBD1,TRBJ1-6,TRBV6-5,CASSTQGALHF
TRBD1,TRBJ1-2,TRBV29-1,CSATDRANFDYGYTF
TRBD1,TRBJ1-3,TRBV5-6,CASSLQGVGNTIYF
NA,TRBJ1-5,TRBV6-5,CASSKTELQPQHF
NA,TRBJ2-3,TRBV18,CASSPPPRGSYTDTQYF
NA,TRBJ1-6,TRBV7-8,CASSSQGLSYNSPLHF
NA,TRBJ1-1,TRBV7-6,CASSLGFAGGSRYLNTEAFF
NA,TRBJ2-3,TRBV9,CASSVGTFTDTQYF